This T cell receptor (beta chain) was identified in a study of identifying expanded T cells in peripheral blood. The study, taken as a whole, reports: Approximately two-week clone count variance significantly increased as total template count grew. About 1.3 clones differed between technical replicates, versus around 15 and 19 over time.

Collection occurred without any documented infections or immune events in donors. Comments on this clone: No antigen is known for it.

Generated by immunoSEQ multiplex PCR, the TCRdb table keeps only in-frame clones and is missing some. This sample has about 78,000 clones, with about four fifths found just once. Germline V gene data show CDR1 as MDHEN and CDR2 as SYDVKM. This CDR3 spans 15 amino acids. Trimming stripped 5 bases from V and 2 bases from J, with 13 bases between. The chain carries TRBV28 and TRBJ1-5, with unresolved D. The source is a person aged 18-70 years in good health. Sequencing was done on a sample of blood. CDR3 loop: CASSPQGSGNQPQHF. The CDR3, as DNA: TGTGCCAGCAGTCCCCAAGGGTCGGGCAATCAGCCCCAGCATTTT.